Listed here are 3 T cell receptor beta chains from one sample, sequenced in a study of blood T cell repertoires in COVID-19. Data came from immunoSEQ multiplex PCR; TCRdb stores just in-frame clones and leaves some out. This table has around 160,000 clones, approximately 88% appearing once. Source material: PBMCs or T cells enriched from blood (not recorded which). Source of these receptors: a woman aged 55 to 70 who had recovered from COVID-19.

This sequence joins TRBV7-3 and TRBJ2-1; 8 bases fit TRBD2. The V segment lost 2 bases and the J segment 8 bases; nucleotides outside the gene matches: 8. Germline CDR1 reads SGHTA; CDR2 reads FQGTGA. This CDR3 region has 15 residues. CDR3: CASSLYRGGLYEQFF. CDR3 coding DNA: TGTGCCAGCAGCTTATACCGGGGGGGCCTCTATGAGCAGTTCTTC. The complete variable domain, with remaining parts taken from reference TRBV7-3 and TRBJ2-1, reads GAGVSQTPSNKVTEKGKYVELRCDPISGHTALYWYRQSLGQGPEFLIYFQGTGAADDSGLPNDRFFAVRPEGSVSTLKIQRTERGDSAVYLCASSLYRGGLYEQFFGPGTRLTVL.

This clone came up once. The genes are TRBV10-3 and TRBJ1-1, with D possibly TRBD1 on 5 matching bases. Germline V gene lookup returns CDR1 ENHRY and CDR2 SYGVKD. The CDR3 totals 13 residues. Trimming stripped 5 bases from V and 1 base from J, with 8 bases between. CDR3 sequence: CAISTDRNTEAFF. The CDR3 nucleotides are TGTGCCATCAGTACCGACAGGAACACTGAAGCTTTCTTT.

The rearrangement links TRBV27 to TRBJ2-1; 7 positions match TRBD2. With V trimmed by 10 bases and J by 2 bases, 11 bases remained unmatched. The CDR3 is made up of 15 amino acids. Per the germline V gene, CDR1 is MNHEY and CDR2 is SMNVEV (reference sequence). CDR3 in DNA: TGTGCCACCACGAAGGAGCGGGGAGCCTACAATGAGCAGTTCTTC. Translating it yields CATTKERGAYNEQFF.